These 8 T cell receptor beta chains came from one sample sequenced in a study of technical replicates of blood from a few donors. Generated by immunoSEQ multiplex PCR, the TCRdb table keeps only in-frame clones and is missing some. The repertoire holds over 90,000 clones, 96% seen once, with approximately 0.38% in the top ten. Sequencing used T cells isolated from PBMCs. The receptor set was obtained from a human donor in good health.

This chain's CDR3 is CASSDLIAGDTDTQYF. CDR3 DNA: TGTGCCAGCAGTGACTTGATAGCGGGAGACACAGATACGCAGTATTTT. The chain couples TRBV25-1 to TRBJ2-3; 9 bases are a match to TRBD2. Unmatched junction bases numbered 6, after V lost 3 bases and J lost 2 bases. CDR1 MGHDK and CDR2 SYGVNS come from the germline V gene. The length of the CDR3 is 16 residues.

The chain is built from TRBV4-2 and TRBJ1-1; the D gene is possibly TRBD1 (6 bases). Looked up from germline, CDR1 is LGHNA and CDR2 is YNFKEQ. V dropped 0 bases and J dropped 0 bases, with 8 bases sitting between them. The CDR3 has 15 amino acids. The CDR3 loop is CASSQEEGVNTEAFF. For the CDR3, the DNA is TGTGCCAGCAGCCAAGAAGAGGGGGTGAACACTGAAGCTTTCTTT.

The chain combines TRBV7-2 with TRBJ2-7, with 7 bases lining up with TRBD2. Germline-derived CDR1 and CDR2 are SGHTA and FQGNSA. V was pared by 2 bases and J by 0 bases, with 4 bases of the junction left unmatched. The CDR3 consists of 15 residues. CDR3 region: CASSLRSGTSYEQYF. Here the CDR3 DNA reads TGTGCCAGCAGCTTACGGAGCGGGACCTCCTACGAGCAGTACTTC.

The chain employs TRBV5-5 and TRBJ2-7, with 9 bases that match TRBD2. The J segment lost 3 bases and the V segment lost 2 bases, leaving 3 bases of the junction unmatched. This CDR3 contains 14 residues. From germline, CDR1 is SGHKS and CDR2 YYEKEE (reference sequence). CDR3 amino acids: CASSFRLADYEQYF. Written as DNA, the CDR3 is TGTGCCAGCAGCTTTCGACTAGCGGACTACGAGCAGTACTTC. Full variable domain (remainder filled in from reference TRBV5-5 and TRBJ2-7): DAGVTQSPTHLIKTRGQQVTLRCSPISGHKSVSWYQQVLGQGPQFIFQYYEKEERGRGNFPDRFSARQFPNYSSELNVNALLLGDSALYLCASSFRLADYEQYFGPGTRLTVT.

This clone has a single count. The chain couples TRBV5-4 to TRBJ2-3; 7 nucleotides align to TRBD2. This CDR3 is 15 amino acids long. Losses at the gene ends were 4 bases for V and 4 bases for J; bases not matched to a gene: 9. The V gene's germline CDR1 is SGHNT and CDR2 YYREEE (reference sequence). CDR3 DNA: TGTGCCAGCAGCCCCCCAAGCGGGATAGCAGATACGCAGTATTTT. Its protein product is CASSPPSGIADTQYF.

CDR3 DNA sequence: TGTGCCAGCAGCCTAGGGGACAGGGTGAACGAGCAGTACTTC. It translates to CASSLGDRVNEQYF. The chain recombines TRBV5-6 with TRBJ2-7; 9 bases line up with TRBD1. V lost 4 bases to trimming and J lost 5 bases; unmatched junction nucleotides: 7. The germline V gene encodes CDR1 SGHDT and CDR2 YYEEEE. The CDR3 runs to 14 residues. The variable domain in full, completed from reference TRBV5-6 and TRBJ2-7, reads DAGVTQSPTHLIKTRGQQVTLRCSPKSGHDTVSWYQQALGQGPQFIFQYYEEEERQRGNFPDRFSGHQFPNYSSELNVNALLLGDSALYLCASSLGDRVNEQYFGPGTRLTVT.

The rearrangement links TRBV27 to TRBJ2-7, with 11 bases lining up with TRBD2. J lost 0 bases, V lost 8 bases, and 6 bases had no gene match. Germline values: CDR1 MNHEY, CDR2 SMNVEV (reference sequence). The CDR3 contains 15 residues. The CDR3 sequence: CASRRLAGNSYEQYF. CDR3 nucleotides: TGTGCCAGCCGTAGACTAGCGGGAAACTCCTACGAGCAGTACTTC.

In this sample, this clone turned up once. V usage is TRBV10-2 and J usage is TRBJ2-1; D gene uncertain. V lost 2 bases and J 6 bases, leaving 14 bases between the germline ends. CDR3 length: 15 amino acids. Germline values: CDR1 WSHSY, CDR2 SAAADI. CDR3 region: CASSEAVNYANEQFF. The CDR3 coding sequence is TGCGCCAGCAGTGAGGCAGTTAATTACGCCAATGAGCAGTTCTTC.